Below, one T cell receptor beta chain is given with its context. Antigen specificity is unknown. In nominal health when sampled, donors likely had unrecorded immune exposures nonetheless. The data originate from a study of cytomegalovirus exposure and HLA in healthy donors. About the research overall: One earlier analysis, a look at about 179 million T cells, found some 110 million unique TCR beta sequences. The Caucasian-associated ancestry cluster contained about four fifths of the approximately 390 genotyped donors. The study, taken as a whole, reports: Among TCR beta chains, those listed as cytomegalovirus-associated numbered around 180.

PCR primers comprised 60 Vbeta and 13 Jbeta primers. Profiling relied on immunoSEQ multiplex PCR, and the TCRdb table lists in-frame clones only, not all of them. The sample records some 100,000 clones, about 77% being singletons. CDR3 length: 14 amino acids. J lost 3 bases, V lost 6 bases, and 7 bases had no gene match. Germline V gives CDR1 KGHSH, CDR2 LQKENI. The gene calls are TRBV18 and TRBJ1-2; TRBD1 matches at 7 bases. The sample consisted of PBMCs. This TCR was recovered from a woman aged 50 to 65 in good health and CMV-seropositive. The CDR3 DNA sequence: TGTGCCAGCTCCGGGACAGCAGGAGACTATGGCTACACCTTC. The encoded protein is CASSGTAGDYGYTF.